These T cell receptor beta chains were read from a single sample in a study of PD-1 blockade in classical Hodgkin lymphoma. Repertoires were generated with immunoSEQ multiplex PCR, while TCRdb's copy carries only in-frame clones and drops some. In the table there are roughly 10,000 clones, around 79% of which are singletons. The sequencing here drew on peripheral blood mononuclear cells (PBMCs), taken at baseline. These receptors originate from a human donor with classical Hodgkin lymphoma. CDR3s leave out the opening cysteine and the closing phenylalanine or tryptophan. The order of the fields is V gene, J gene, CDR3 protein.

V gene: TRBV27; J gene: TRBJ2-3; CDR3 protein: ASKVGGGVGNTQY
V gene: TRBV2; J gene: TRBJ1-6; CDR3 protein: ASRSGEGGYNSPLH
V gene: TRBV11-3; J gene: TRBJ1-1; CDR3 protein: ASSLGQGMDTEAF
V gene: TRBV14; J gene: TRBJ2-2; CDR3 protein: ASSQGGQGARELF
V gene: TRBV4-1; J gene: TRBJ2-1; CDR3 protein: ASSQESEADDEQF
V gene: TRBV4-3; J gene: TRBJ1-4; CDR3 protein: ASSPQGGQSNEKLF
V gene: TRBV6-5; J gene: TRBJ1-1; CDR3 protein: ASVANTEAF
V gene: TRBV28; J gene: TRBJ1-3; CDR3 protein: ASGGGSASSGNTIY
V gene: TRBV7-2; J gene: TRBJ2-1; CDR3 protein: ASSLVVGGHNEQF
V gene: TRBV5-1; J gene: TRBJ1-1; CDR3 protein: ASSPGDRGDTEAF
V gene: TRBV5-1; J gene: TRBJ1-6; CDR3 protein: ASSYKEGQLLH
V gene: TRBV7-2; J gene: TRBJ1-1; CDR3 protein: ASSLGGATEAF
V gene: TRBV7-6; J gene: TRBJ1-5; CDR3 protein: ASSMGQLSNQPQH
V gene: TRBV6-1; J gene: TRBJ1-2; CDR3 protein: ASSEQVDLDYGYT
V gene: TRBV7-9; J gene: TRBJ2-2; CDR3 protein: ASSFGQGAEGELF
V gene: TRBV30; J gene: TRBJ1-2; CDR3 protein: ARRGAGGDYGYT
V gene: TRBV5-5; J gene: TRBJ2-3; CDR3 protein: ASSQGLADPTDTQY
V gene: TRBV7-3; J gene: TRBJ2-7; CDR3 protein: ASSFHGQRLEQY
V gene: TRBV12-1; J gene: TRBJ1-4; CDR3 protein: ASNTPSAHEKLF
V gene: TRBV2; J gene: TRBJ2-5; CDR3 protein: ASSGTRKETQY
V gene: TRBV7-2; J gene: TRBJ2-5; CDR3 protein: ASSPRSGETQY
V gene: TRBV19; J gene: TRBJ1-3; CDR3 protein: ASSAKVFGGTGNTIY
V gene: TRBV30; J gene: TRBJ2-1; CDR3 protein: AWGRGSYNEQF
V gene: TRBV5-1; J gene: TRBJ1-1; CDR3 protein: ASSPQQYQSTEAF
V gene: TRBV28; J gene: TRBJ1-6; CDR3 protein: ASTPDRVNSPLH
V gene: TRBV5-3; J gene: TRBJ1-1; CDR3 protein: ASSPGGISEAF
V gene: TRBV6-5; J gene: TRBJ2-7; CDR3 protein: ASSLRPDDYEQY
V gene: TRBV29-1; J gene: TRBJ1-1; CDR3 protein: SVALGASYPNTEAF
V gene: TRBV7-9; J gene: TRBJ1-2; CDR3 protein: ASSLDLGYGYT
V gene: TRBV9; J gene: TRBJ2-2; CDR3 protein: ASSVGVGVAGELF
V gene: TRBV19; J gene: TRBJ2-5; CDR3 protein: ATDTSGGSRETQY
V gene: TRBV6-6; J gene: TRBJ1-2; CDR3 protein: ASSETGGKDYGYT
V gene: TRBV10-3; J gene: TRBJ1-5; CDR3 protein: AISEGQNQPQH
V gene: TRBV14; J gene: TRBJ2-2; CDR3 protein: ASSQDWGRITSGELF
V gene: TRBV5-4; J gene: TRBJ1-1; CDR3 protein: ASSLDGTKNTEAF
V gene: TRBV7-2; J gene: TRBJ2-3; CDR3 protein: ASSLLTDTQY
V gene: TRBV28; J gene: TRBJ2-7; CDR3 protein: ASSSYLRIYEQY
V gene: TRBV7-9; J gene: TRBJ2-1; CDR3 protein: ASSPWTSGASYNEQF
V gene: TRBV19; J gene: TRBJ2-2; CDR3 protein: ASTETGTGVAGELF
V gene: TRBV6-6; J gene: TRBJ1-2; CDR3 protein: ASSYGENYGYT
V gene: TRBV7-9; J gene: TRBJ1-2; CDR3 protein: ASSLEGDPNYGYT
V gene: TRBV19; J gene: TRBJ1-6; CDR3 protein: ASSRRTASSYNSPLH
V gene: TRBV28; J gene: TRBJ1-4; CDR3 protein: ASSFQGLPEKLF
V gene: TRBV7-2; J gene: TRBJ2-5; CDR3 protein: ASSFQGGVETQY
V gene: TRBV4-3; J gene: TRBJ1-1; CDR3 protein: ASSQDGQMNTEAF
V gene: TRBV5-4; J gene: TRBJ1-2; CDR3 protein: ASSLRQGDSYGYT
V gene: TRBV7-6; J gene: TRBJ1-2; CDR3 protein: ASSLAAGFYGYT
V gene: TRBV5-1; J gene: TRBJ1-4; CDR3 protein: ASSLTAEKLF
V gene: TRBV10-2; J gene: TRBJ1-1; CDR3 protein: ASRAMNTEAF
V gene: TRBV27; J gene: TRBJ2-7; CDR3 protein: ASASSGWGEQY
V gene: TRBV7-6; J gene: TRBJ1-3; CDR3 protein: ASSPSSASGNTIY
V gene: TRBV28; J gene: TRBJ2-2; CDR3 protein: ASNRNPLSELF
V gene: TRBV6-5; J gene: TRBJ1-2; CDR3 protein: ASRSHTSGYT
V gene: TRBV25-1; J gene: TRBJ1-6; CDR3 protein: ASSDWTGGNSPLH
V gene: TRBV27; J gene: TRBJ2-7; CDR3 protein: ASSPTGTSGGPIYEQY
V gene: TRBV7-9; J gene: TRBJ1-4; CDR3 protein: ASFLSPGTTNEKLF
V gene: TRBV20-1; J gene: TRBJ2-1; CDR3 protein: SARGVTEQF
V gene: TRBV7-9; J gene: TRBJ2-3; CDR3 protein: ASSLTSSDPYTQY
V gene: TRBV5-7; J gene: TRBJ1-5; CDR3 protein: ASSLTGMDNQPQH
V gene: TRBV6-1; J gene: TRBJ2-1; CDR3 protein: ASSEEAGPPYNEQF